Detailed here is one T cell receptor (beta chain). Its antigen is not yet known. Base qualities were left out, and no much larger clone turns up one base away. The sample comes from a study of cytomegalovirus exposure and HLA in healthy donors (dated by TCRdb to the late 2010s). Describing the broader study: An earlier analysis of about 530 of the donors reported 250 to 300 Gb of sequence data and about 120 million unique TCR beta sequences obtained from around 180 million T cells. An early release that covered about 600 HLA-typed donors contained approximately 320 gigabases of sequencing data and 70 million to 100 million unique TCR sequences. Of the roughly 400 genotyped donors, 70% to 90% were placed in the genetic ancestry cluster associated with self-reported Caucasian donors. The study was designed to test whether signatures of past pathogen exposure could be identified by cataloging public T cell receptors. Using immunosequencing, the study profiled T cell repertoires from about 650 subjects and related those repertoires to cytomegalovirus serostatus. Besides the first cohort of around 700 subjects, a separate validation cohort made up of over 95 different subjects was used. High-throughput TCR immunosequencing, statistical association of individual TCRs with disease status, and machine learning were combined to predict cytomegalovirus infection status. A later analysis re-analyzed previously published TCR beta repertoires from roughly 600 donors and added high-resolution HLA genotyping to study TCR occurrence patterns. Rather than using new phenotypic data, the later analysis identified candidate immune exposures from TCR beta sequences and from how often those sequences occurred across donors. In an earlier analysis of roughly 540 of the donors, high-throughput TCR beta sequencing was used to judge whether each TCR beta V gene segment behaved as functional or pseudogenic. Donor age, sex, ethnicity and CMV serostatus were compiled together with the repertoire data. Genome-wide SNP genotypes for about 65% of the 666 donors were used in a later genetic analysis, which treated that subset as a discovery cohort. Every discovery cohort repertoire had been produced on one sequencing platform. HLA typing included class I and class II loci at four-digit resolution. The number of donors typed differed by locus, with roughly 629-640 for A, B, C, DRB1 and DQB1, more than 500 for DQA1, about 610 for DPA1, and 472 for DPB1. Five DR-DQ haplotypes were treated as single units for association and clustering because of strong linkage in the cohort. Among a few hundred genotyped donors of the cohort, an average of about 240,000 unique TCR beta nucleotide sequences were sequenced per donor, 15% to 20% of them non-productive.

Measured from the cysteine to the phenylalanine, the CDR3 is 12 residues long. Here the CDR3 DNA is all that survives: 36 bases in frame from base 1. Ends trimmed: V by 7 bases, J by 2 bases; bases unmatched to a gene: 2. The CDR1 and CDR2 encoded by the germline V gene are SQVTM and ANQGSEA. The cohort consisted of fewer than 700 healthy bone marrow donors. Cohort members were all nominally healthy when sampled, although unrecorded immune exposures were likely present. The donor was CMV seronegative and was included in the group of 352 seronegative cohort members. Each donor provided a peripheral blood sample, and peripheral blood mononuclear cells were used for TCR beta sequencing. The Qiagen DNeasy Blood Extraction Kit was used to extract genomic DNA from the blood cell samples. The library was made by the immunoSEQ multiplex PCR assay. The multiplex PCR relied on a mix of 60 forward primers for TCR Vbeta segments and 13 reverse primers for TCR Jbeta segments. The CDR3 region of rearranged TCR beta genes was amplified from genomic DNA with a multiplex PCR assay. The amplified TCR beta libraries were sequenced on the Illumina HiSeq System as 87-base-pair reads. Per the authors' processing: Across the 500 to 750 repertoires, a later analysis counted roughly 77 million unique TCR beta chains, some 11 million of which were shared by at least two donors. To remove PCR and sequencing errors, raw reads were error-corrected and collapsed into unique sequences using a nearest-neighbor algorithm that merged closely related sequences. Alignment of CDR3 sequences to IMGT reference sequences was used to assign V, D and J gene segments. For a sequence to be retained, a match of at least six nucleotides to both a V gene segment and a J gene segment was required. A rearrangement counted as productive if the CDR3 had no stop codons and remained in frame with V and J, and every other rearrangement counted as non-productive. CDR3 was defined by IMGT convention, running from the second conserved V-encoded cysteine to the conserved J-encoded phenylalanine. The earlier analysis of more than 450 of the donors excluded sequences that lacked an unambiguous match to a single V gene segment. In an earlier analysis of approximately 590 of the donors, V segments were called functional above 56.7% productive rearrangements and were called segregating when the between-donor standard deviation exceeded 5%. A statistical classification framework was built to diagnose cytomegalovirus status from the catalog of TCR beta chain sequences. In a later analysis, V and J genes were assigned by comparing TCR nucleotide sequences against IMGT/GENE-DB human TR gene sequences. The TCRdist pipeline was used in a later analysis to assign CDR3 sequences and most-parsimonious VDJ recombination scenarios. In a later analysis, each TCR beta chain was defined by its CDR3 amino acid sequence together with its V-gene family, and reads lacking a unique V-gene family were excluded. As a way to deal with suspected cross-contamination and a sequencing artifact, a later analysis dropped roughly 620 nucleotide sequences that were highly shared and had low generation probability. A later analysis calculated a clonal expansion index for each public chain from normalized within-repertoire ranks of inferred template counts. In a later analysis, generation probabilities were computed with a VDJ recombination model fitted to out-of-frame rearrangements, and the resulting probabilities were checked against IGoR. In a later analysis, hypergeometric tests were used to score TCR-TCR, TCR-HLA and TCR-CMV co-occurrence, with a repertoire-size bias correction applied to TCR pairs. To estimate false discovery rates, a later analysis permuted the HLA or CMV assignments 20 times. In a later analysis, co-occurring TCRs were grouped using DBSCAN, and TCRdist sequence similarity was added for clustering within HLA-allele-positive subsets. Co-occurrence clustering excluded repertoires with fewer than 30,000 or more than 120,000 public chains, plus five with anomalous nucleotide sharing. TCRdb re-hosts the immuneACCESS table, in-frame sequences only. Its copies lack some clones; in the studies checked, an unresolved V gene accounts for under half of them, and the cause for the rest is not known. V, J and clone size are taken as reported in that table, and D and trimming were inferred from the DNA itself. This sample has some 190,000 clones in its table, and 85% of those were observed once. The ten largest make up 1% of the sample.

Overall results and qualifications from the work: Strong co-occurrence of HLA alleles, especially DR and DQ, made assigning TCR associations to individual alleles difficult. According to a later analysis, TCR association rates differed among HLA loci, with DRB1 alleles showing the most associated TCRs and HLA-C alleles showing the fewest. CMV serostatus was the only immune exposure information available for the cohort. While some public TCRs were present in many individuals, most TCR sequences turned up only very rarely across donors. Because HLA typing was missing for some donors at each locus, association tests included only the typed subset. Sequencing depth was assumed to be roughly uniform across donors in the presence/absence analyses, though that assumption may not hold. An association between a missense DCLRE1C variant and V-gene and J-gene trimming of TCR beta chains was found in a later genetic analysis and replicated in an independent cohort. An earlier analysis of 450 to 750 of the donors showed that most TCR beta V segments appeared in productive rearrangements either about 87% or about 30% of the time, which broadly matched IMGT annotations. A cluster of highly shared sequence variants was judged likely to represent a technical artifact of the sequencing pipeline. In a later analysis, most CMV-associated TCR beta chains were found to appear HLA-restricted, with HLA associations seemingly driven largely by CMV exposure. Linkage disequilibrium might explain the correlated functional status among segregating V segments, but an unknown experimental factor could not be ruled out. A later analysis associated 15,000 to 20,000 TCR beta sequences with specific HLA alleles at a false discovery rate of 0.05. The earlier analysis of fewer than 750 of the donors excluded 15 to 20 rarely observed V segments, including chromosome 9 orphons, because counts were too low. Because the 87-base-pair reads could not distinguish some IMGT-functional V segments, including TRBV6-2 and TRBV6-3, those segments were excluded. In both the original and validation cohorts, the classifier was reported to diagnose cytomegalovirus status with high specificity and sensitivity. The authors suggested that the approach could potentially be extended to other disease states and immunological phenotypes. Only TCR beta chains were sequenced in this cohort, and the absence of alpha or paired-chain data limited detectable features. The study listed around 160 TCR beta chains as associated with cytomegalovirus. According to a later genetic analysis, donors in an Asian-associated ancestry cluster had fewer N-insertions in productive TCRs than the roughly 670-donor mean. Several of the top co-occurrence clusters appeared to be linked to parvovirus B19, influenza, CMV and Epstein-Barr virus, according to a later analysis. In a later analysis, HLA-associated TCR beta chains were found to be more clonally expanded and to have lower generation probabilities than equally common non-associated chains. A further reported finding was that TCR beta sequences accurately predicted the HLA-A and HLA-B alleles for most subjects in the first cohort. In vitro tests confirmed that a few of the cytomegalovirus-associated TCR beta chains recognize cytomegalovirus antigens.

Here the chain combines TRBV29-1 and TRBJ2-5; TRBD1 fits 9 bases in the junction. This TCR came from a boy between 2 and 15 years old in good health and CMV-seronegative. The sequenced sample was PBMCs. The nucleotide sequence reads TGCAGCGCTGGGACAGGGCAAGAGACCCAGTACTTC. It codes for CSAGTGQETQYF. The full variable domain, with segments outside the CDR3 supplied by the reference TRBV29-1 and TRBJ2-5 proteins, appears as SAVISQKPSRDICQRGTSLTIQCQVDSQVTMMFWYRQQPGQSLTLIATANQGSEATYESGFVIDKFPISRPNLTFSTLTVSNMSPEDSSIYLCSAGTGQETQYFGPGTRLLVL.